The TCR beta chain under discussion was sequenced for a study of read filtering for tumor transcriptome and immune sequencing. For this clonotype: A junction boundary mismatches the germline segment, possibly from a read error.

This CDR3 contains 15 residues. Germline assignment: CDR1 SGHRS and CDR2 YFSETQ. The library was built from 400 ng RNA with molecular barcoded adaptors for alpha/delta and beta/gamma chains. Each CDR3 protein is one row after TCRdb ran MiXCR on the reads. The sample includes around 48,000 distinct CDR3 sequences, approximately 18% seen only once; the top ten take less than 20%. The sequence was obtained from a donor at least 40 years old with multiple myeloma. The chain couples TRBV5-1 to TRBJ2-6; TRBD1 is a possible D gene (5 bases). The sample comprised a population of CD138-negative cells sorted from bone marrow. For the CDR3, the DNA is TGCACCAGCAGCACTCAGGGCTCCGGGGCCAACGTCCTGACTTTC. It translates to CTSSTQGSGANVLTF.